This T cell receptor beta chain was identified during a study of STAT5B mutations in CD4+ large granular lymphocyte leukemia. On this clone: Its antigen is unknown.

Points from the study as a whole: Patient CD4-sorted repertoires looked more clonal than healthy CD4+ repertoires, even without putative leukemic clones.

This CDR3 region has 15 residues. The V gene lost 1 base and the J gene lost 2 bases, with 11 bases spanning the gap. Germline V gene lookup returns CDR1 SGHRS and CDR2 YFSETQ. The survey-level immunoSEQ assay was used. Measured with immunoSEQ multiplex PCR; TCRdb has only the in-frame clones, and not every one. The table lists 40,000 to 55,000 clones, approximately 83% of them singletons, with about 0.35% in the top ten. V usage is TRBV5-1 and J usage is TRBJ2-3; D may be TRBD2 (5 bases). This TCR was recovered from a human donor in good health. Sequences were obtained from CD4+ T cells from blood buffy coats. Here the CDR3 reads CASSLYGLNTDTQYF. Here the CDR3 DNA reads TGCGCCAGCAGCTTGTATGGACTCAACACAGATACGCAGTATTTT.